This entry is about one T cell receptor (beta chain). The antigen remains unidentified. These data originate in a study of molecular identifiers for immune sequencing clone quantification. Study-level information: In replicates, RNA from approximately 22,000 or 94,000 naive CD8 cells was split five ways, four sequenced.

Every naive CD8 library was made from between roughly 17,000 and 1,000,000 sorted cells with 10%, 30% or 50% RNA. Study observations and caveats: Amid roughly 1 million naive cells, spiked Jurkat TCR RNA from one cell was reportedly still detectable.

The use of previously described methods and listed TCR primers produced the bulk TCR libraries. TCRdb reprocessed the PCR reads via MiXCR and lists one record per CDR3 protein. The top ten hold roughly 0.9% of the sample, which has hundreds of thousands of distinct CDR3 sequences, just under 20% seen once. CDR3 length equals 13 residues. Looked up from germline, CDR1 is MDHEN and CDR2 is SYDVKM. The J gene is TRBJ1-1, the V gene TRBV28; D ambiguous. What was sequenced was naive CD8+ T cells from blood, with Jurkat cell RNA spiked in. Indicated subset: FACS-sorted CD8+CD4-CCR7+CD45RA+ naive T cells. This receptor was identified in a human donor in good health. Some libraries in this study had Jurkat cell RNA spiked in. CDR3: CVVTGSMNTEAFF. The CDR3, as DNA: TGTGTAGTGACTGGGTCCATGAACACTGAAGCTTTCTTT. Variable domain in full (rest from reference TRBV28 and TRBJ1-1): DVKVTQSSRYLVKRTGEKVFLECVQDMDHENMFWYRQDPGLGLRLIYFSYDVKMKEKGDIPEGYSVSREKKERFSLILESASTNQTSMYLCVVTGSMNTEAFFGQGTRLTVV.